The clone carrying this TCR beta chain was counted many times. The target antigen is unknown. Time point indicated: baseline pretreatment blood. Treatment meaning: 15 Gy SBRT to primary tumor, nephrectomy 4 weeks later. This renal cell carcinoma was of the clear cell type. Profiled with immunoSEQ multiplex PCR; TCRdb holds only in-frame clones, not every one. The sample yields approximately 140,000 clones, roughly 83% seen once. These data are taken from a study of radiation and T cells in renal cell carcinoma. About the study: Nephrectomy followed 15 Gy stereotactic body radiation by 4 weeks. Notes on the study in general: Top tumor clonotypes rose in blood 2 weeks post-radiation, then contracted.

CDR3 length: 16 amino acids. Trimming pared 2 bases from V and 0 bases from J, leaving 13 bases between. Germline V gives CDR1 WNHNN, CDR2 SYGVQD (reference sequence). The sequencing used blood, collected from a patient whose treatment included radiotherapy and nephrectomy. The chain combines TRBV10-1 with TRBJ1-2; D is perhaps TRBD1 (6 bases). The sequence was obtained from a woman between 45 and 60 years old with renal cell carcinoma. The CDR3 loop is CASSEGRGRANYGYTF. In DNA, the CDR3 is TGCGCCAGCAGTGAGGGCAGGGGAAGGGCTAACTATGGCTACACCTTC.